Each of the 7 T cell receptor beta chains below was sequenced from the same sample in a study of T cells after somatic rescue of genetic block. Method: immunoSEQ multiplex PCR; TCRdb's copy keeps in-frame clones and lacks some. The sample gives some 10,000 clones, less than 80% of which show up once; 6.5% to 8.5% is in the top ten. Sequenced input: peripheral blood mononuclear cells (PBMCs). Receptor source: a boy aged 5-17 years.

Concerning this clone: Sequence at one end of the junction differs from germline and may be a read error. The chain has TRBV6-6 and TRBJ1-1; D uncertain. Per germline, CDR1 MNHNY and CDR2 SVGAGI (reference sequence). CDR3 length: 13 amino acids. The CDR3 here is CASIYITGTEAFF. The CDR3, as DNA: TGTGCCAGCATTTACATTACGGGTACTGAAGCTTTCTTT.

The genes are TRBV4-1 and TRBJ2-2; tentatively, D is TRBD2 (6 bases). Trimming took 7 bases from V and 5 from J, leaving 11 bases between them. Germline assignment: CDR1 MGHRA and CDR2 YSYEKL. This CDR3 has 13 residues. The CDR3 sequence is CASTGGPTGELFF. The CDR3 region has the DNA TGCGCCAGCACAGGAGGGCCGACCGGGGAGCTGTTTTTT.

This clone appeared a single time. The V and J genes are TRBV5-6 and TRBJ2-7, with D unclear. The germline V gene encodes CDR1 SGHDT and CDR2 YYEEEE. The CDR3 loop spans 13 amino acids. V dropped 3 bases and J dropped 6 bases, with 13 bases sitting between them. CDR3 bases: TGTGCCAGCAGCTACAACTCCTGGGGCGAGCAGTACTTC. It yields the protein CASSYNSWGEQYF.

V and J are TRBV18 and TRBJ2-6, with a tentative D call TRBD2 (6 bases). Per germline, CDR1 KGHSH and CDR2 LQKENI. The CDR3 totals 17 residues. Trimming pared 3 bases from V and 0 bases from J, leaving 12 bases between. DNA of the CDR3: TGTGCCAGCTCACCTATGACTAGAGTCTCTGGGGCCAACGTCCTGACTTTC. This gives the protein CASSPMTRVSGANVLTF.

This chain links TRBV6-5 with TRBJ1-5; possible D gene TRBD1, 6 bases. V was pared by 5 bases and J by 6 bases, with 14 bases between. This CDR3 comprises 14 residues. Germline CDR1 MNHEY, CDR2 SVGAGI. DNA for the CDR3: TGTGCCAGCAGTGGTCAGGGGATAACTCAGCCCCAGCATTTT. As protein: CASSGQGITQPQHF.

The chain carries TRBV9 and TRBJ2-5; 7 bases match TRBD2. This CDR3 region has 15 residues. V shed 3 bases, J shed 4 bases, and the junction held 9 bases outside the gene matches. The germline V gene has CDR1 SGDLS and CDR2 YYNGEE. The CDR3 bases are TGTGCCAGCAGCGGCGGGCGGGGGAGGGCAGAGACCCAGTACTTC. Amino acid sequence: CASSGGRGRAETQYF.

The chain couples TRBV5-4 to TRBJ2-1; D may be TRBD2 (6 bases). Per the germline V gene, CDR1 is SGHNT and CDR2 is YYREEE (reference sequence). V lost 2 bases, J lost 3 bases, and 12 bases lay in between. The CDR3 loop spans 15 amino acids. In DNA, the CDR3 is TGTGCCAGCAGCTTCGGAGGGGATTACTACAATGAGCAGTTCTTC. Translating gives CASSFGGDYYNEQFF. Complete variable domain (other parts from reference TRBV5-4 and TRBJ2-1): ETGVTQSPTHLIKTRGQQVTLRCSSQSGHNTVSWYQQALGQGPQFIFQYYREEENGRGNFPPRFSGLQFPNYSSELNVNALELDDSALYLCASSFGGDYYNEQFFGPGTRLTVL.